The 18 T cell receptor beta chains presented below share a single source sample, sequenced in a study of T-cell memory formation after mild COVID-19 (dated by TCRdb to the early 2020s). To prepare the library, 5' RACE was applied. Sequencer: Illumina NovaSeq 6000. TCRdb applied fastp at Q25 and MiXCR to the public reads, then kept only in-frame beta chains. Rows with a matching CDR3 protein are joined into one entry that keeps the most common DNA and genes. This sample lists tens of thousands of distinct CDR3 sequences; 11% were detected once. The ten largest account for 29% of the sample. Specimen: PBMCs or a T cell subset sorted from them (not recorded which). These receptors originate from a man aged 18 to 35 who had mild COVID-19 (a few samples of this study predate the infection). The sample titles of this study are shuffled in the database, so cell type and time point are left out; the donor was told from shared clones.

At least ten counts were recorded for this clonotype. CDR3 DNA sequence: TGTGCCAGCAGCAAGCTAAGTGGGACACCCCCATTTAGCACAGATACGCAGTATTTT. Amino acid sequence: CASSKLSGTPPFSTDTQYF. The chain couples TRBV7-2 to TRBJ2-3; possible D gene TRBD1, 6 bases. Germline lookup yields CDR1 SGHTA and CDR2 FQGNSA. The CDR3 runs 19 residues. V lost 5 bases and J 0 bases, leaving 24 bases between the germline ends.

This clonotype was detected many times. The chain joins TRBV5-1 to TRBJ2-5, with D possibly matching TRBD2 (6 bases). The CDR3 spans 12 residues. V was trimmed by 7 bases and J by 2 bases, leaving 9 bases between them. CDR1 and CDR2 from the germline V gene are SGHRS and YFSETQ. Here the CDR3 reads CASREQQETQYF. The CDR3 coding sequence is TGCGCCAGCCGGGAGCAACAAGAGACCCAGTACTTC.

This clonotype is deemed medium-sized (0.01 to 0.1%). The rearrangement links TRBV5-1 to TRBJ2-4; a weak D match, TRBD1 (7 bases). Trimming removed 0 bases from V and 6 bases from J, with 10 bases in between. Per germline, CDR1 SGHRS and CDR2 YFSETQ. The CDR3 spans 14 residues. The CDR3 DNA sequence: TGCGCCAGCAGCTTGGGCCAGGGGGGAAACATTCAGTACTTC. This gives the protein CASSLGQGGNIQYF.

This clonotype was seen at least ten times. The J gene is TRBJ2-1, the V gene TRBV28, with a tentative D call TRBD1 (5 bases). Between the trimmed V and J ends, which lost 3 bases and 0 bases, there was a span of 9 bases. This CDR3 has 15 amino acids. Germline lookup yields CDR1 MDHEN and CDR2 SYDVKM. CDR3 in DNA: TGTGCCAGCAGTTTTTTGACAGACTCCTACAATGAGCAGTTCTTC. This sequence encodes CASSFLTDSYNEQFF.

This clonotype was found many times. V and J are TRBV7-2 and TRBJ1-5; D is possibly TRBD1 (6 bases). Trimming took 6 bases from V and 7 from J, leaving 19 bases between them. The germline CDR1 and CDR2 sequences are SGHTA and FQGNSA. The CDR3 spans 15 residues. This chain's CDR3 is CASRAGAMWSQPQHF. Written as DNA, the CDR3 is TGTGCCAGCAGGGCAGGGGCGATGTGGTCACAGCCCCAGCATTTT.

This clonotype has at least ten counts. The V gene is TRBV5-1, the J gene TRBJ2-1; 10 bases map to TRBD1. CDR1 and CDR2 (germline): SGHRS, YFSETQ. This CDR3 is 17 amino acids long. Trimming cost V 0 bases and J 9 bases; bases outside gene matches: 12. CDR3 nucleotides: TGCGCCAGCAGCTTGGGACAGGGGGCGTATTCGGTCGGTGAGCAGTTCTTC. Translation: CASSLGQGAYSVGEQFF. Together with reference TRBV5-1 and TRBJ2-1, the CDR3 gives the full variable domain: KAGVTQTPRYLIKTRGQQVTLSCSPISGHRSVSWYQQTPGQGLQFLFEYFSETQRNKGNFPGRFSGRQFSNSRSEMNVSTLELGDSALYLCASSLGQGAYSVGEQFFGPGTRLTVL.

The V gene is TRBV18, the J gene TRBJ2-1; 7 bases agree with TRBD2. The CDR3 runs to 15 residues. J gave up 6 bases and V 4 bases, and 9 bases lay outside the gene matches. The germline CDR1 and CDR2 sequences are KGHSH and LQKENI. Here the CDR3 reads CASSRRLANGNEQFF. The CDR3 DNA follows: TGTGCCAGCTCACGAAGACTAGCTAACGGCAATGAGCAGTTCTTC. Full variable domain (rest looked up from reference TRBV18 and TRBJ2-1): NAGVMQNPRHLVRRRGQEARLRCSPMKGHSHVYWYRQLPEEGLKFMVYLQKENIIDESGMPKERFSAEFPKEGPSILRIQQVVRGDSAAYFCASSRRLANGNEQFFGPGTRLTVL.

This clonotype was counted ten times or more. V and J are TRBV27 and TRBJ2-7; tentatively, D is TRBD1 (5 bases). Germline CDR1 is MNHEY and CDR2 is SMNVEV (reference sequence). V was shortened by 1 base and J by 3 bases, with 7 bases between the two germline ends. The CDR3 length is 13 residues. CDR3 nucleotides: TGTGCCAGCAGTTTATACAGGAACTACGAGCAGTACTTC. Protein: CASSLYRNYEQYF.

This clonotype was detected ten times or more. V usage is TRBV2 and J usage is TRBJ2-7; 12 bases line up with TRBD1. V shed 9 bases, J shed 7 bases, and the junction held 7 bases outside the gene matches. The CDR3 spans 13 residues. Germline loops: CDR1 SNHLY, CDR2 FYNNEI. Here the CDR3 DNA reads TGTGCCAGTTCCGGGACAGGGGGCGGGGAGCAGTACTTC. Its translation: CASSGTGGGEQYF.

This clonotype came up many times. This chain connects TRBV18 to TRBJ2-1; D possibly corresponds to TRBD2 (5 bases). The V and J ends lost 4 bases and 0 bases respectively, with 19 bases between them. Germline V gives CDR1 KGHSH, CDR2 LQKENI. The CDR3 runs to 18 residues. Here the CDR3 DNA reads TGTGCCAGCTCACGAGGCGGGCGTCGTATGTTCTCCTACAATGAGCAGTTCTTC. It is translated as CASSRGGRRMFSYNEQFF.

This clonotype appeared many times. V and J are TRBV6-2 or TRBV6-3 and TRBJ2-2; D remains ambiguous. V shed 0 bases and J shed 3 bases, with 8 bases lying between them. CDR1 is MNHEY, CDR2 SVGEGT, per germline. This CDR3 region has 15 residues. In DNA form, the CDR3 reads TGTGCCAGCAGTTACTCGAAAAGGGACACCGGGGAGCTGTTTTTT. It encodes CASSYSKRDTGELFF.

This clonotype was seen ten or more times. The chain is built from TRBV6-6 and TRBJ1-3; no firm D call. V shed 2 bases and J shed 2 bases, with 7 bases lying between them. In germline, CDR1 is MNHNY, CDR2 SVGAGI (reference sequence). The CDR3 spans 14 residues. In DNA, the CDR3 is TGTGCCAGCAGTTACCTCACAGCTGGAAACACCATATATTTT. Encoded protein: CASSYLTAGNTIYF.

The chain has TRBV20-1 and TRBJ2-7; a weak D match, TRBD1 (6 bases). The CDR3 contains 13 residues. CDR1 is DFQATT, CDR2 SNEGSKA, per germline (reference sequence). The DNA of the CDR3 is TGCAGCGGTCGGGACATGACTTCCTACGAGCAGTACTTC. It codes for CSGRDMTSYEQYF.

This clonotype was detected only a few times. This chain connects TRBV10-3 to TRBJ2-6, with no clear D. V lost 0 bases and J 11 bases, leaving 20 bases between the germline ends. CDR3 length equals 17 residues. The V gene's germline CDR1 is ENHRY and CDR2 SYGVKD. The DNA for the CDR3 is TGTGCCATCAGTGAGTCGAAGTCGCCAGGCCCCTCGGACGTCCTGACTTTC. As protein: CAISESKSPGPSDVLTF.

There are many counts of this clonotype. This chain connects TRBV7-9 to TRBJ2-1; no firm D call. The germline V gene has CDR1 SEHNR and CDR2 FQNEAQ (reference sequence). The CDR3 runs 12 residues. V dropped 2 bases and J dropped 6 bases, with 5 bases sitting between them. This CDR3 reads CASSLNPNEQFF. The CDR3 DNA sequence: TGTGCCAGCAGCTTAAACCCCAATGAGCAGTTCTTC.

This clonotype has just a few counts. The genes are TRBV5-4 and TRBJ1-1; 10 nucleotides match TRBD1. The CDR3 length is 15 residues. V lost 9 bases to trimming and J lost 3 bases; unmatched junction nucleotides: 11. Germline V gene data show CDR1 as SGHNT and CDR2 as YYREEE (reference sequence). DNA for the CDR3: TGTGCCACCGTGGACAGGGGGACCTCCCACACTGAAGCTTTCTTT. It codes for CATVDRGTSHTEAFF.

This clonotype was seen many times. A read error may produce the germline difference seen at one junction end. This chain links TRBV14 with TRBJ1-2, with D tentatively TRBD1 (6 bases). The CDR3 has 13 residues. The germline CDR1 and CDR2 sequences are SGHDN and FVKESK. CDR3 region: CASSQVLLGQASF. In DNA, the CDR3 is TGTGCCAGCAGCCAAGTACTTCTGGGACAAGCATCCTTC.

This clonotype was observed at least ten times. The CDR3 spells CASSFGTSGGIETQYF. The CDR3 DNA sequence: TGCGCCAGCAGCTTCGGGACTAGCGGGGGGATTGAGACCCAGTACTTC. The genes are TRBV5-1 and TRBJ2-5; 15 positions agree with TRBD2. This CDR3 comprises 16 residues. V gave up 2 bases and J gave up 5 bases; unmatched junction bases: 4. The germline V gene encodes CDR1 SGHRS and CDR2 YFSETQ.